The text below deals with one TCR beta chain. Its specific antigen is unknown. Per-base quality was not reported, and no clone a single base away is much larger than it. Using the immunoSEQ assay, TCRB CDR3 regions were amplified from roughly 1.9 micrograms of genomic DNA, or from all available DNA when less than that was on hand. Multiplex PCR used 60 forward primers for TCR V beta segments and 13 reverse primers for J beta segments. Synthetic control templates were spiked into each sample at limiting dilution to estimate reads per starting template. The Illumina HiSeq System generated 87 bp sequencing reads. In the original analysis: PCR and sequencing errors were removed by a nearest neighbor algorithm that merged closely related sequences. TCR overlap was defined as the percentage of unique tumor TCR beta sequences that were also present in the same patient's peripheral blood. TCRdb re-hosts the immuneACCESS table, in-frame sequences only. Its copies lack some clones; in the studies checked, an unresolved V gene accounts for under half of them, and the cause for the rest is not known. The DNA was the basis for D and trimming; V, J and clone size are from that table. For this sample the table gives 99,000 or so clones, of which around 80% were detected only once. About 5.5% of the sample goes to the ten largest clones.

At the junction V is shortened by 7 bases and J by 5 bases, with 17 bases in between. Based on the germline V gene (reference sequence), the CDR1 and CDR2 sequences are SEHNR and FQNEAQ. The CDR3 covers 14 residues, taking in both the cysteine and the phenylalanine. The DNA shown is the 42-base CDR3, in frame from base 1. These data come from a study of glioma-infiltrating T cells after dendritic cell vaccination (TCRdb year 2016). Notes on the research overall: The cohort comprised about 15 glioblastoma patients from Phase I and II dendritic cell vaccination trials, 9 newly diagnosed and 6 with recurrent disease. Between 2003 and 2012, the patients were given dendritic cell vaccination pulsed with autologous tumor lysate. Tumor-infiltrating lymphocyte content was quantified and tumor and blood repertoires were compared in dendritic cell-vaccinated glioblastoma patients by deep sequencing of TCR beta CDR3 regions. Each patient got three intradermal injections of the dendritic cell vaccine, spaced at biweekly intervals, in the arm below the axilla. Survival after dendritic cell vaccination was correlated with TCR sequencing metrics, including TIL content and tumor-blood repertoire overlap. To make the vaccine, monocyte-derived dendritic cells were cultured for about seven days with IL-4 and GM-CSF and then pulsed overnight with autologous tumor lysate. What the authors observed across the whole study: The cohort was small and heterogeneous, few patients had complete blood and tumor sets, and even fewer had initial-recurrent tumor pairs. The response model built on TCR overlap across three groups was characterized as speculative, with prospective validation still needed. No direct relationship between TCR clonality and survival was found, suggesting a diverse polyclonal response may matter. Longer time to progression and overall survival after dendritic cell vaccination were predicted by higher estimated pretreatment TIL content.

The time point label here, explained by the study, means: after dendritic cell vaccination, including at tumor progression/relapse. Selection of patients required sufficient residual fresh-frozen tumor tissue and over two years of available survival data. Although molecular status otherwise differed among the glioblastoma patients, no patient had an isocitrate dehydrogenase mutation. PBMC were collected before vaccination, two weeks after the third vaccination, and at tumor progression when it occurred. The Qiagen DNeasy Blood extraction Kit was used to extract genomic DNA. The V and J segments used are TRBV7-9 and TRBJ1-1, with TRBD1 as a weak D call on 5 bases. The receptor was isolated from a human donor with glioblastoma. The starting material was blood, obtained after dendritic cell vaccination. DNA sequence: TGTGCCAGCAAGGAAAAAGGGGCCTCGACTGAAGCTTTCTTT. Translated, it reads CASKEKGASTEAFF.